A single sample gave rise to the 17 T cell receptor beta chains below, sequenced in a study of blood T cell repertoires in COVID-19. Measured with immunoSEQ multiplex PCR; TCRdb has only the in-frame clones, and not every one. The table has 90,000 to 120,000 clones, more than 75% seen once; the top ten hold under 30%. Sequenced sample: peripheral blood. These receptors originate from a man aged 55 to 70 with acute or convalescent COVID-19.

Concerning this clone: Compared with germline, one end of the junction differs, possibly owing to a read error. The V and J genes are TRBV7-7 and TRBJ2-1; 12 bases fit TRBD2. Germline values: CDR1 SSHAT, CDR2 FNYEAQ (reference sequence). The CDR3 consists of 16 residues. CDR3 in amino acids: CASSLAGTSGYNEQFF. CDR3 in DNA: TGTGCTAGCAGCTTGGCCGGGACTAGCGGGTACAATGAGCAGTTCTTC.

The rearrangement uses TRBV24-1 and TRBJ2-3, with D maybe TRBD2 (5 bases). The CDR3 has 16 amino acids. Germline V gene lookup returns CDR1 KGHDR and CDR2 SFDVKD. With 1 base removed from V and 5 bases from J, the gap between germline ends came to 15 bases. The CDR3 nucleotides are TGTGCCACCAGTGATTTTGACGGCCCTCGGGGAGATACGCAGTATTTT. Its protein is CATSDFDGPRGDTQYF.

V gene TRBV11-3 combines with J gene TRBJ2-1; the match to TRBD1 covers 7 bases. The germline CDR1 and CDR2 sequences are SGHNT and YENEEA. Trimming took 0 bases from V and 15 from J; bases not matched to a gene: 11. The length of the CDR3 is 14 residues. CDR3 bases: TGTGCCAGCAGCTTAGACCCGACAGGGTTTCTTCGGTTCTTC. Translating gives CASSLDPTGFLRFF.

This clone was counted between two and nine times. The CDR3 reads CASSVVQGINQPQHF. CDR3 nucleotide sequence: TGTGCCAGCAGCGTAGTCCAGGGAATTAATCAGCCCCAGCATTTT. The rearrangement joins TRBV9 to TRBJ1-5; tentatively, D is TRBD1 (5 bases). This CDR3 spans 15 amino acids. Germline CDR1 and CDR2: SGDLS and YYNGEE. V lost 0 bases and J 4 bases, leaving 11 bases between the germline ends.

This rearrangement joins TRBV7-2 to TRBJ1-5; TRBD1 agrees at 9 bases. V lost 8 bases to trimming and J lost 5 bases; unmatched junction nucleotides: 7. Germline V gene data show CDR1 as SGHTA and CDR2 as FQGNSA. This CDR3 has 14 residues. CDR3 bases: TGTGCCAGCGGGCAGGACAGGGGTTATCAGCCCCAGCATTTT. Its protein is CASGQDRGYQPQHF. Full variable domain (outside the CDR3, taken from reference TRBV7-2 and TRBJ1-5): GAGVSQSPSNKVTEKGKDVELRCDPISGHTALYWYRQSLGQGLEFLIYFQGNSAPDKSGLPSDRFSAERTGGSVSTLTIQRTQQEDSAVYLCASGQDRGYQPQHFGDGTRLSIL.

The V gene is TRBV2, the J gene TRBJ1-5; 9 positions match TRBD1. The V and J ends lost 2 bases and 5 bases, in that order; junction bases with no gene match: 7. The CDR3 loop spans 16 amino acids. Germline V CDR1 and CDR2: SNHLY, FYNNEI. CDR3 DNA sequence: TGTGCCAGCAGTGAATTAAAGGGACAGGGATATCAGCCCCAGCATTTT. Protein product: CASSELKGQGYQPQHF.

CDR3 sequence: CASSLEKLTGNTIYF. The DNA of the CDR3 is TGTGCCAGCAGTTTAGAAAAACTGACTGGAAACACCATATATTTT. V is TRBV28 and J is TRBJ1-3; D remains unclear. Germline values: CDR1 MDHEN, CDR2 SYDVKM. Trimming cost V 2 bases and J 2 bases, with 10 bases left between them. The CDR3 sequence is 15 residues long.

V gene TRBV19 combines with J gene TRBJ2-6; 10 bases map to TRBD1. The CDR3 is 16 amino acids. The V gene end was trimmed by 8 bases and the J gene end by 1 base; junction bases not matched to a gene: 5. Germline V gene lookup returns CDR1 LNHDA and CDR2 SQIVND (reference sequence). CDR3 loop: CASGDRGSSGANVLTF. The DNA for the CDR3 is TGTGCCAGTGGGGACAGGGGAAGTTCTGGGGCCAACGTCCTGACTTTC.

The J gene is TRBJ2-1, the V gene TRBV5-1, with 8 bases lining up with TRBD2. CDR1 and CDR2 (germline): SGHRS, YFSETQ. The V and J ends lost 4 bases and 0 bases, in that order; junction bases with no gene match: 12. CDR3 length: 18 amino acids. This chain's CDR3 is CASSREGSGMSSYNEQFF. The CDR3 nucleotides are TGCGCCAGCAGCCGGGAGGGGAGCGGGATGAGCTCCTACAATGAGCAGTTCTTC. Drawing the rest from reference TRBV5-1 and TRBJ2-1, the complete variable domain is KAGVTQTPRYLIKTRGQQVTLSCSPISGHRSVSWYQQTPGQGLQFLFEYFSETQRNKGNFPGRFSGRQFSNSRSEMNVSTLELGDSALYLCASSREGSGMSSYNEQFFGPGTRLTVL.

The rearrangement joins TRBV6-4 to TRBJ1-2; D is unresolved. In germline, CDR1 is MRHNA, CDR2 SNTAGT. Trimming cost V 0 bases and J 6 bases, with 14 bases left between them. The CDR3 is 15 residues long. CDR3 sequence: CASSDSGGGIDGYTF. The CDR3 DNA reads TGTGCCAGCAGTGACTCGGGAGGAGGGATCGATGGCTACACCTTC.

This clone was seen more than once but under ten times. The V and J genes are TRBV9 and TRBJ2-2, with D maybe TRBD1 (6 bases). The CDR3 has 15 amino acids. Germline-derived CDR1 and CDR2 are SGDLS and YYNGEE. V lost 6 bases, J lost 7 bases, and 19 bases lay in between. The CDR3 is CASTRKEGGSGELFF. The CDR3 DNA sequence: TGTGCCAGCACTCGAAAGGAAGGGGGTAGCGGGGAGCTGTTTTTT.

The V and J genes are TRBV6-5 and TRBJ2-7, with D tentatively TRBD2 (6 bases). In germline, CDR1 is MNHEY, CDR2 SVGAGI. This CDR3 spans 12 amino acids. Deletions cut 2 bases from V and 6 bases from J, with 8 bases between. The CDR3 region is CASSYGGFEQYF. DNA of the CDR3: TGTGCCAGCAGTTACGGAGGGTTCGAGCAGTACTTC.

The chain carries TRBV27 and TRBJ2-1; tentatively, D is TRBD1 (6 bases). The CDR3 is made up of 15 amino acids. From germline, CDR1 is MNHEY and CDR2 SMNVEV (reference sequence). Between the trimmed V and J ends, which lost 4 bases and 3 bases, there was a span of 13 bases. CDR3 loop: CASSSTGLIYNEQFF. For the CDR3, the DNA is TGTGCCAGCAGTTCTACAGGGTTAATCTACAATGAGCAGTTCTTC.

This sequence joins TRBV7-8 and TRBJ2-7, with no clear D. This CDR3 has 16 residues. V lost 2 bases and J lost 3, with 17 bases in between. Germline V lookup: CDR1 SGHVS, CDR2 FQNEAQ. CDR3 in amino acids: CASSLYGGGGFYEQYV. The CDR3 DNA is TGTGCCAGCAGCTTATACGGCGGCGGTGGATTCTACGAGCAGTACGTC.

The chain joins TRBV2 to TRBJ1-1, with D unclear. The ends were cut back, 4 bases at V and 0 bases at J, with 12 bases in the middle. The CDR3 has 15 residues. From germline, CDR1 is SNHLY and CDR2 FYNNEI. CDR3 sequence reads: CASSGQQLLNTEAFF. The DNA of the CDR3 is TGTGCCAGCAGTGGCCAACAGTTACTGAACACTGAAGCTTTCTTT.

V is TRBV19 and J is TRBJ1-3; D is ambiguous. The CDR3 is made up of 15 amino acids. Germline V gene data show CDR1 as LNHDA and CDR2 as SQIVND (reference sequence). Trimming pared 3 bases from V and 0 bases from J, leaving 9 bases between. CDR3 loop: CASSIGGSSGNTIYF. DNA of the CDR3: TGTGCCAGTAGTATCGGCGGAAGCTCTGGAAACACCATATATTTT. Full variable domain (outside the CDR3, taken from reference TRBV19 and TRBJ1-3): DGGITQSPKYLFRKEGQNVTLSCEQNLNHDAMYWYRQDPGQGLRLIYYSQIVNDFQKGDIAEGYSVSREKKESFPLTVTSAQKNPTAFYLCASSIGGSSGNTIYFGEGSWLTVV.

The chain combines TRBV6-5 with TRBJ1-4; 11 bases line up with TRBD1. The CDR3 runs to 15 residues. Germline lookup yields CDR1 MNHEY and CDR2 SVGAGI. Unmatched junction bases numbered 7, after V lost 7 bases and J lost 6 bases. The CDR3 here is CASKSPGQGDEKLFF. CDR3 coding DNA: TGTGCCAGCAAAAGCCCGGGACAGGGGGATGAAAAACTGTTTTTT.